This T cell receptor (beta chain) stems from a study of T cells in Graves' hyperthyroidism and ophthalmopathy. This clonotype has just a few counts. Amplification targeted TCR beta CDR3 regions from RNA transcripts. RT-PCR in the first round (using the HTBI primer set) targeted the TCR CDR3. TCRdb itself ran the multiplex PCR reads through MiXCR, one entry per CDR3 protein. The table shows hundreds of thousands of distinct CDR3 sequences, with about 20% occurring only once. V gave up 1 base and J gave up 12 bases; unmatched junction bases: 13. In germline, CDR1 is SGHTA, CDR2 FQGNSA. CDR3 length: 15 amino acids.

Sequenced material: blood. This TCR derives from a man in his forties or fifties with Graves' ophthalmopathy. The rearrangement joins TRBV7-2 to TRBJ2-5; 8 bases agree with TRBD1. This CDR3 is CASSLGGQVHSLKYF. The CDR3 DNA reads as TGTGCCAGCAGCTTAGGGGGACAGGTCCACTCCCTAAAGTACTTC.